A selection of T cell receptor beta chains follows, all from one sample in a study of cytomegalovirus exposure and HLA in healthy donors. The table came from immunoSEQ multiplex PCR; TCRdb's copy has only in-frame clones and leaves some out. The sample records about 140,000 clones, about 79% being singletons. Material: PBMCs. The origin of the receptors is a male donor in good health and CMV-seronegative. Both conserved end residues are part of each CDR3. The order of the fields is CDR3 protein, CDR3 DNA, J gene, V gene, clone size, D gene. The D gene is left open where the match is weak. A row's size may be missing; if present it is once, few, many or a size class.

CDR3 protein: CSARDPYEQYF
CDR3 DNA: TGCAGTGCTAGAGATCCATACGAGCAGTACTTC
J gene: TRBJ2-7
V gene: TRBV20-1
clone size: -
D gene: -

CDR3 protein: CASSIELTSSEQYF
CDR3 DNA: TGTGCCAGTAGTATAGAGCTAACTAGTTCCGAGCAGTACTTC
J gene: TRBJ2-7
V gene: TRBV19
clone size: -
D gene: -

CDR3 protein: CATVGEARNEQFF
CDR3 DNA: TGTGCCACCGTGGGGGAGGCTCGCAATGAGCAGTTCTTC
J gene: TRBJ2-1
V gene: TRBV2
clone size: few
D gene: -

CDR3 protein: CASSLALRDDYEQYF
CDR3 DNA: TGTGCCAGCAGTTTAGCTTTGCGGGATGACTACGAGCAGTACTTC
J gene: TRBJ2-7
V gene: TRBV28
clone size: once
D gene: -

CDR3 protein: CASRGGRMDTQYF
CDR3 DNA: TGTGCCAGTAGGGGCGGGAGAATGGATACGCAGTATTTT
J gene: TRBJ2-3
V gene: TRBV19
clone size: -
D gene: TRBD2

CDR3 protein: CASSPGTSGRLNAYEQYF
CDR3 DNA: TGTGCCAGCAGTCCCGGGACTAGCGGGAGGTTAAATGCCTACGAGCAGTACTTC
J gene: TRBJ2-7
V gene: TRBV27
clone size: -
D gene: TRBD2

CDR3 protein: CASSPAPGWSRDSGDEQYF
CDR3 DNA: TGTGCCAGCAGCCCCGCCCCTGGGTGGAGCCGGGACTCCGGCGACGAGCAGTACTTC
J gene: TRBJ2-7
V gene: TRBV13
clone size: -
D gene: -

CDR3 protein: CASSEGHGSYEQYF
CDR3 DNA: TGCGCCAGCAGCGAGGGACACGGATCCTACGAGCAGTACTTC
J gene: TRBJ2-7
V gene: TRBV5-1
clone size: -
D gene: -

CDR3 protein: CAISEGLAIDTQYF
CDR3 DNA: TGTGCCATCAGTGAGGGACTAGCAATAGATACGCAGTATTTT
J gene: TRBJ2-3
V gene: TRBV10-3
clone size: -
D gene: TRBD2

CDR3 protein: CASSIEAGGPRTDTQYF
CDR3 DNA: TGTGCCAGTAGTATAGAAGCGGGAGGGCCCCGTACAGATACGCAGTATTTT
J gene: TRBJ2-3
V gene: TRBV19
clone size: -
D gene: TRBD2

CDR3 protein: CASSPQGREQYF
CDR3 DNA: TGTGCCAGCAGCCCACAGGGCCGCGAGCAGTACTTC
J gene: TRBJ2-7
V gene: TRBV5-4
clone size: -
D gene: -

CDR3 protein: CASNRVGTDTQYF
CDR3 DNA: TGTGCCAGCAACAGGGTCGGGACAGATACGCAGTATTTT
J gene: TRBJ2-3
V gene: TRBV5-4
clone size: -
D gene: -

CDR3 protein: CSSSLTGQKTLEQFF
CDR3 DNA: TGTTCCAGCAGCCTAACGGGACAAAAAACACTTGAGCAGTTCTTC
J gene: TRBJ2-1
V gene: TRBV7-9
clone size: -
D gene: -

CDR3 protein: CASSQNLGGYEQYF
CDR3 DNA: TGCGCCAGCAGCCAGAATCTAGGGGGTTACGAGCAGTACTTC
J gene: TRBJ2-7
V gene: TRBV4-3
clone size: -
D gene: -

CDR3 protein: CASSFPFCGDQPQHF
CDR3 DNA: TGTGCCAGCAGCTTCCCGTTTTGCGGGGACCAGCCCCAGCATTTT
J gene: TRBJ1-5
V gene: TRBV11-2
clone size: -
D gene: -

CDR3 protein: CASSWGVAGEGDTQYF
CDR3 DNA: TGTGCCAGCAGCTGGGGGGTAGCGGGAGAGGGTGATACGCAGTATTTT
J gene: TRBJ2-3
V gene: TRBV5-6
clone size: -
D gene: TRBD2

CDR3 protein: CASSPGTGTGRGDTEAFF
CDR3 DNA: TGTGCCAGCAGCCCGGGAACCGGGACAGGGAGGGGTGACACTGAAGCTTTCTTT
J gene: TRBJ1-1
V gene: TRBV7-3
clone size: -
D gene: TRBD1

CDR3 protein: CASSSQRGRAETQYF
CDR3 DNA: TGTGCCAGCAGCTCTCAGCGGGGCAGGGCTGAGACCCAGTACTTC
J gene: TRBJ2-5
V gene: TRBV11-2
clone size: -
D gene: TRBD2

CDR3 protein: CATSRGNPPEEQYF
CDR3 DNA: TGTGCCACCAGCAGAGGTAATCCTCCGGAGGAGCAGTACTTC
J gene: TRBJ2-7
V gene: TRBV15
clone size: -
D gene: -

CDR3 protein: CASSWTSGSSEQYF
CDR3 DNA: TGTGCCAGCAGCTGGACTAGCGGGAGTAGCGAGCAGTACTTC
J gene: TRBJ2-7
V gene: TRBV7-8
clone size: -
D gene: TRBD2

CDR3 protein: CASRGEGRNTGELFF
CDR3 DNA: TGTGCCAGCAGGGGAGAAGGTCGCAACACCGGGGAGCTGTTTTTT
J gene: TRBJ2-2
V gene: TRBV2
clone size: -
D gene: -

CDR3 protein: CATSRIRTGPFSEQYF
CDR3 DNA: TGTGCCACCAGCAGAATCAGGACAGGTCCCTTTTCGGAGCAGTACTTC
J gene: TRBJ2-7
V gene: TRBV15
clone size: -
D gene: TRBD1

CDR3 protein: CASSGGNEQFF
CDR3 DNA: TGTGCCAGCAGCGGCGGCAATGAGCAGTTCTTC
J gene: TRBJ2-1
V gene: TRBV7-9
clone size: -
D gene: -

CDR3 protein: CAWRPRGQGFVEQYF
CDR3 DNA: TGTGCCTGGAGACCTAGGGGACAGGGGTTTGTCGAGCAGTACTTC
J gene: TRBJ2-7
V gene: TRBV30
clone size: few
D gene: TRBD1

CDR3 protein: CASSFSQLNTEAFF
CDR3 DNA: TGTGCCAGCAGTTTTAGCCAGTTGAACACTGAAGCTTTCTTT
J gene: TRBJ1-1
V gene: TRBV27
clone size: few
D gene: -

CDR3 protein: CASQLGLALYNEQFF
CDR3 DNA: TGTGCCAGCCAATTGGGGCTAGCGCTGTACAATGAGCAGTTCTTC
J gene: TRBJ2-1
V gene: TRBV6-5
clone size: -
D gene: -

CDR3 protein: CASSVTSGSVYNEQFF
CDR3 DNA: TGTGCCAGCAGCGTAACCAGCGGGAGTGTCTACAATGAGCAGTTCTTC
J gene: TRBJ2-1
V gene: TRBV9
clone size: -
D gene: TRBD2

CDR3 protein: CASSHPRSGQETQYF
CDR3 DNA: TGTGCCAGCAGCCACCCGAGGAGCGGGCAAGAGACCCAGTACTTC
J gene: TRBJ2-5
V gene: TRBV7-9
clone size: -
D gene: -

CDR3 protein: CASSEEAGVEQYF
CDR3 DNA: TGTGCCAGCAGTGAAGAGGCAGGGGTCGAGCAGTACTTC
J gene: TRBJ2-7
V gene: TRBV2
clone size: -
D gene: -

CDR3 protein: CASSPTGRVEKLFF
CDR3 DNA: TGTGCCAGCAGCCCGACAGGGCGGGTTGAAAAACTGTTTTTT
J gene: TRBJ1-4
V gene: TRBV9
clone size: -
D gene: TRBD1

CDR3 protein: CASKEGAGEVETQYF
CDR3 DNA: TGTGCCAGCAAGGAGGGAGCGGGAGAGGTAGAGACCCAGTACTTC
J gene: TRBJ2-5
V gene: TRBV6-1
clone size: few
D gene: TRBD2

CDR3 protein: CASRHTASQFF
CDR3 DNA: TGTGCCAGCAGACATACAGCCTCTCAGTTCTTC
J gene: TRBJ2-1
V gene: TRBV28
clone size: -
D gene: -

CDR3 protein: CASSPKDSYTQYF
CDR3 DNA: TGTGCCAGCAGCCCAAAGGACTCGTATACGCAGTATTTT
J gene: TRBJ2-3
V gene: TRBV7-2
clone size: -
D gene: -

CDR3 protein: CASSPDRANTGELFF
CDR3 DNA: TGTGCCAGCAGCCCGGACAGGGCGAACACCGGGGAGCTGTTTTTT
J gene: TRBJ2-2
V gene: TRBV27
clone size: -
D gene: TRBD1

CDR3 protein: CASPGTGSREQYF
CDR3 DNA: TGTGCCAGCCCCGGGACAGGTAGTCGCGAGCAGTACTTC
J gene: TRBJ2-7
V gene: TRBV6-1
clone size: -
D gene: TRBD1

CDR3 protein: CSVEEDRGDTGELFF
CDR3 DNA: TGCAGCGTTGAAGAGGACAGGGGAGACACCGGGGAGCTGTTTTTT
J gene: TRBJ2-2
V gene: TRBV29-1
clone size: -
D gene: TRBD1

CDR3 protein: CASSPRSDEPQHF
CDR3 DNA: TGTGCCAGCTCACCACGGAGTGACGAGCCCCAGCATTTT
J gene: TRBJ1-5
V gene: TRBV18
clone size: -
D gene: -

CDR3 protein: CASSQERFRQPQHF
CDR3 DNA: TGCGCCAGCAGCCAAGAGCGATTTAGACAGCCCCAGCATTTT
J gene: TRBJ1-5
V gene: TRBV4-3
clone size: -
D gene: -

CDR3 protein: CASNDSVMNTEAFF
CDR3 DNA: TGTGCCAGCAACGACAGTGTAATGAACACTGAAGCTTTCTTT
J gene: TRBJ1-1
V gene: TRBV5-8
clone size: -
D gene: -

CDR3 protein: CARSRQVGDIQYF
CDR3 DNA: TGTGCCAGATCGCGACAGGTGGGAGACATTCAGTACTTC
J gene: TRBJ2-4
V gene: TRBV27
clone size: -
D gene: -

CDR3 protein: CASSPGGSNEQFF
CDR3 DNA: TGTGCCAGCAGCCCCGGGGGGTCCAATGAGCAGTTCTTC
J gene: TRBJ2-1
V gene: TRBV6-1
clone size: -
D gene: TRBD2

CDR3 protein: CASGFFSGWVYGYTF
CDR3 DNA: TGTGCTAGTGGTTTTTTCTCGGGTTGGGTTTATGGCTACACCTTC
J gene: TRBJ1-2
V gene: TRBV12-5
clone size: -
D gene: -

CDR3 protein: CASSRGTSGYNEQFF
CDR3 DNA: TGTGCCAGCAGCAGAGGGACTAGCGGCTACAATGAGCAGTTCTTC
J gene: TRBJ2-1
V gene: TRBV7-2
clone size: -
D gene: TRBD2

CDR3 protein: CASSVGWGGQGQETQYF
CDR3 DNA: TGTGCCAGCAGCGTAGGTTGGGGGGGACAGGGTCAAGAGACCCAGTACTTC
J gene: TRBJ2-5
V gene: TRBV9
clone size: -
D gene: TRBD1

CDR3 protein: CASSLGGQGYEQYF
CDR3 DNA: TGTGCCAGCAGCTTAGGCGGGCAAGGCTACGAGCAGTACTTC
J gene: TRBJ2-7
V gene: TRBV7-2
clone size: -
D gene: -

CDR3 protein: CASSLGGGSVWEQYF
CDR3 DNA: TGTGCCAGCAGCTTAGGGGGAGGGTCGGTGTGGGAGCAGTACTTC
J gene: TRBJ2-7
V gene: TRBV7-2
clone size: -
D gene: TRBD2

CDR3 protein: CAWRPTDRGNTEAFF
CDR3 DNA: TGTGCCTGGAGGCCTACCGACAGGGGAAACACTGAAGCTTTCTTT
J gene: TRBJ1-1
V gene: TRBV30
clone size: -
D gene: TRBD1

CDR3 protein: CASRKTGARSKTQYF
CDR3 DNA: TGTGCCAGCAGGAAGACAGGGGCCCGTAGCAAGACCCAGTACTTC
J gene: TRBJ2-5
V gene: TRBV11-2
clone size: once
D gene: TRBD1

CDR3 protein: CASSEGGLPLHF
CDR3 DNA: TGCGCCAGCAGTGAAGGGGGTCTACCCCTCCACTTT
J gene: TRBJ1-6
V gene: TRBV10-1
clone size: -
D gene: -

CDR3 protein: CASSRRGSPREQYF
CDR3 DNA: TGTGCCAGCAGCCGACGGGGGAGCCCTCGGGAGCAGTACTTC
J gene: TRBJ2-7
V gene: TRBV11-1
clone size: -
D gene: -